Below, 16 T cell receptor beta chains from the same sample are listed, as sequenced in a study of response to subunit inactivated influenza vaccine. TCRdb processed the RT-PCR reads anew with MiXCR; each CDR3 protein has one entry. The data show approximately 570,000 distinct CDR3 sequences, around 8% seen once. The sequencing here drew on PBMCs from blood, taken around 2 years after vaccination. These TCRs come from a man in his fifties or sixties who received an inactivated influenza vaccine.

The gene calls are TRBV11-2 and TRBJ2-1; no firm D call. Trimming took off 5 bases at V and 10 bases at J, with 12 bases between the two ends. The CDR3 extends over 12 amino acids. Germline V gives CDR1 SGHAT, CDR2 FQNNGV. For the CDR3, the DNA is TGTGCCAGCAGCCCCTTCGTTGGCGAGCAGTTCTTC. Translation gives CASSPFVGEQFF. Using reference TRBV11-2 and TRBJ2-1 for the parts outside the CDR3, the full variable domain is EAGVAQSPRYKIIEKRQSVAFWCNPISGHATLYWYQQILGQGPKLLIQFQNNGVVDDSQLPKDRFSAERLKGVDSTLKIQPAKLEDSAVYLCASSPFVGEQFFGPGTRLTVL.

The V and J genes are TRBV18 and TRBJ2-1; no clear D. This CDR3 spans 12 amino acids. Trimming took 2 bases from V and 12 from J, leaving 11 bases between them. Germline loops: CDR1 KGHSH, CDR2 LQKENI. The CDR3 region has the DNA TGTGCCAGCTCACCATCGGGTTTGGGGCAGTTCTTC. Protein sequence: CASSPSGLGQFF.

The J gene is TRBJ1-1, the V gene TRBV10-2, with 7 positions matching TRBD1. Germline V lookup: CDR1 WSHSY, CDR2 SAAADI. Germline trimming cut 6 bases from V and 5 bases from J; bases unmatched to any gene: 6. The CDR3 has 13 residues. CDR3 DNA sequence: TGCGCCAGCAGAGAACCAGGGGGTACTGAAGCTTTCTTT. Translated, it gives CASREPGGTEAFF.

This clonotype was observed a few times. The chain links TRBV10-3 to TRBJ1-1, with D possibly TRBD1 on 6 matching bases. This CDR3 comprises 14 residues. V dropped 3 bases and J dropped 2 bases, with 10 bases sitting between them. Germline values: CDR1 ENHRY, CDR2 SYGVKD. CDR3 amino acids: CAISETDSNTEAFF. CDR3 nucleotide sequence: TGTGCCATCAGTGAAACGGACAGTAACACTGAAGCTTTCTTT.

The chain uses TRBV6-1 and TRBJ2-2; 7 nucleotides agree with TRBD1. This CDR3 has 16 residues. CDR1 and CDR2 (germline): MNHNS, SASEGT. J lost 0 bases, V lost 2 bases, and 3 bases had no gene match. The CDR3 spells CASSEQTGSNTGELFF. DNA for the CDR3: TGTGCCAGCAGTGAACAGACAGGGTCGAACACCGGGGAGCTGTTTTTT.

The V call is TRBV5-1, the J call TRBJ2-1; the D gene is possibly TRBD1 (6 bases). Germline lookup yields CDR1 SGHRS and CDR2 YFSETQ. This CDR3 has 16 residues. V lost 4 bases to trimming and J lost 1 base, with 15 bases between them. The CDR3 region has the DNA TGCGCCAGCAGCGTAGGGACAACCACATCCTACAATGAGCAGTTCTTC. Translated, it gives CASSVGTTTSYNEQFF.

The sample holds many counts of this clonotype. The gene calls are TRBV6-2 or TRBV6-3 and TRBJ1-1; 8 bases align to TRBD1. Trimming removed 5 bases from V and 4 bases from J; junction bases left unmatched: 6. The CDR3 spans 14 residues. CDR1 is MNHEY, CDR2 SVGEGT, per germline. CDR3 bases: TGTGCCAGCAGTCCGACAGGGGAGGGCACTGAAGCTTTCTTT. Translating it yields CASSPTGEGTEAFF.

This clonotype was counted at least ten times. The rearrangement links TRBV25-1 to TRBJ2-3, with D perhaps matching TRBD1 (6 bases). Trimming shortened V by 11 bases and J by 1 base, and 16 bases separated the two germline ends. The CDR3 has 14 amino acids. Germline CDR1 reads MGHDK; CDR2 reads SYGVNS. The CDR3 sequence: CASTPRTGTDTQYF. As DNA, the CDR3 is TGTGCCTCCACGCCCAGGACAGGCACAGATACGCAGTATTTT.

The genes are TRBV19 and TRBJ1-2; D not certain. Trimming shortened V by 9 bases and J by 13 bases, and 24 bases separated the two germline ends. This CDR3 has 13 residues. Germline values: CDR1 LNHDA, CDR2 SQIVND (reference sequence). CDR3 bases: TGTGCCAGCGGGTCAGCGGCTTCCATGGCCGCCACCTTC. Translating gives CASGSAASMAATF.

The V gene is TRBV6-2 or TRBV6-3, the J gene TRBJ1-5; D gene unclear. The ends were cut back, 5 bases at V and 3 bases at J, with 8 bases in the middle. Per the germline V gene, CDR1 is MNHEY and CDR2 is SVGEGT. CDR3 size: 13 residues. The CDR3 DNA sequence: TGTGCCAGCAGTGGGCGGTTCAATCAGCCCCAGCATTTT. Amino acids: CASSGRFNQPQHF.

This clonotype has only a few counts. J is TRBJ1-2 and V is TRBV5-5, with D tentatively TRBD1 (6 bases). CDR1 is SGHKS and CDR2 is YYEKEE in the germline V gene (reference sequence). V was cut by 0 bases and J by 4 bases, with 13 bases left in between. This CDR3 contains 15 residues. The CDR3 region has the DNA TGTGCCAGCAGCTTGGTACAGGGAGGAGGCTATGGCTACACCTTC. This codes for CASSLVQGGGYGYTF.

V is TRBV10-3 and J is TRBJ2-5; D might be TRBD2 (5 bases). The V end lost 3 bases, the J end lost 1 base, and 12 bases lay between the germline ends. The CDR3 spans 15 residues. In germline, CDR1 is ENHRY, CDR2 SYGVKD. CDR3 in amino acids: CAISDSGGFQETQYF. The CDR3 DNA sequence: TGTGCCATCAGTGATTCCGGAGGATTCCAAGAGACCCAGTACTTC.

This clonotype came up a few times. The chain combines TRBV10-1 with TRBJ2-1; D uncertain. V was trimmed by 0 bases and J by 8 bases, leaving 14 bases between them. Germline lookup yields CDR1 WNHNN and CDR2 SYGVQD (reference sequence). This CDR3 is built from 15 residues. Written as DNA, the CDR3 is TGCGCCAGCAGTGAGTCTGGTAGCCCACCACATGAGCAGTTCTTC. It specifies CASSESGSPPHEQFF.

The chain combines TRBV5-1 with TRBJ1-1; no clear D gene. V was pared by 6 bases and J by 2 bases, with 11 bases between. Germline lookup yields CDR1 SGHRS and CDR2 YFSETQ. There are 13 residues in the CDR3. CDR3 region: CASTLLSNTEAFF. As DNA, the CDR3 is TGCGCCAGCACCCTACTTAGTAACACTGAAGCTTTCTTT.

V and J are TRBV7-2 and TRBJ2-3, with D perhaps matching TRBD2 (5 bases). V gave up 5 bases and J gave up 6 bases, with 12 bases separating them. Per germline, CDR1 SGHTA and CDR2 FQGNSA. The CDR3 is 13 amino acids. The CDR3 DNA sequence: TGTGCCAGCAGCGCCGAGGGTCTCGATACGCAGTATTTT. As protein: CASSAEGLDTQYF.

Concerning this clonotype itself: A read error may explain this, as a much larger clone is one base away. V usage is TRBV12-3 or TRBV12-4 and J usage is TRBJ1-4; no definite D call. The CDR3 totals 15 residues. The CDR3 loop reads CARSFRPTDNEKLFF. Here the CDR3 DNA reads TGTGCCAGGAGTTTTCGGCCTACTGATAATGAAAAACTGTTTTTT.